This T cell receptor (beta chain) was found in a study of PD-1 blockade in classical Hodgkin lymphoma. Study-wide results and caveats: Baseline TCR diversity was reportedly lower in newly diagnosed patients than in healthy donors. It was reported as lower still in relapsed/refractory patients. CD4+ TCR diversity rose significantly by C4D1, and CD8+ TCR diversity did not.

Only in-frame clones appear in the TCRdb table, and some are missing; sequencing was by immunoSEQ multiplex PCR. The table has about 39,000 clones, around 80% seen once. Regarding time point: cycle 4 day 1 (C4D1), after 6 weeks of nivolumab. Each patient's relapse followed autologous stem cell transplantation, and brentuximab vedotin exposure varied. Looked up from germline, CDR1 is LNHDA and CDR2 is SQIVND (reference sequence). Trimming left V 11 bases short and J 2 bases short, with 15 bases between. The CDR3 runs to 13 residues. On this clone: Antigen unknown.

The chain is built from TRBV19 and TRBJ1-1; D gene ambiguous. The clonotype originates from a human donor with classical Hodgkin lymphoma. This sample comprised peripheral blood mononuclear cells (PBMCs), obtained before the fourth cycle of nivolumab. The CDR3 spells CAVQTNKNTEAFF. CDR3 bases: TGTGCCGTACAGACGAATAAAAACACTGAAGCTTTCTTT.